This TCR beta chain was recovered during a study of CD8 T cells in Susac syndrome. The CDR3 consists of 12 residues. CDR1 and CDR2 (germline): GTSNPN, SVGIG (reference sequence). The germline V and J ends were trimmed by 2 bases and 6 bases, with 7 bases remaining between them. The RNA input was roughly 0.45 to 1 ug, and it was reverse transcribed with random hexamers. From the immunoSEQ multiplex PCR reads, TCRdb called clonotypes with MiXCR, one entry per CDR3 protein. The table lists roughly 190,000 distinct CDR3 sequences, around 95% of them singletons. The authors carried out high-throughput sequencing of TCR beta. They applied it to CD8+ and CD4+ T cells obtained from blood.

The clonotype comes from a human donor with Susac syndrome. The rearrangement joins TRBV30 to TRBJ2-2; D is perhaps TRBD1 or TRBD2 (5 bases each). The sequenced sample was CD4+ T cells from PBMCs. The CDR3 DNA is TGTGCCTGGAGTAGGGACGCCGGGGAGCTGTTTTTT. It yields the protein CAWSRDAGELFF.